This T cell receptor (beta chain) appears in the sequencing data of a study of post-analysis software for immune sequencing data. Study-wide context: Some patients lacked subtype; others had relapsing-remitting, secondary progressive or progressive-relapsing disease.

TCR beta cDNA libraries included unique molecular identifiers. TCRdb re-analysed the PCR reads in MiXCR, keeping a single row per CDR3 protein. The sample contains a few hundred thousand distinct CDR3 sequences, 30% to 40% of which appear only once. This TCR derives from a girl aged 2-17 years with multiple sclerosis. The material sequenced was blood.

Here the CDR3 DNA reads TGTGCCAGCAGCCCACGGTTTGGGGAGCTGTTTTTT. This gives the protein CASSPRFGELFF. V gene TRBV7-9 combines with J gene TRBJ2-2; D is unclear. Germline V gives CDR1 SEHNR, CDR2 FQNEAQ (reference sequence). The V end was cut by 5 bases, the J end by 8 bases, with 9 bases between. This CDR3 has 12 residues.